The source of this T cell receptor (beta chain) is a study of shared clonotypes between healthy human individuals. CDR1 SGHRS and CDR2 YFSETQ come from the germline V gene. CDR3 length equals 15 residues. Trimming shortened V by 0 bases and J by 2 bases, and 12 bases separated the two germline ends. Generated by immunoSEQ multiplex PCR, the TCRdb table keeps only in-frame clones and is missing some. The data hold approximately 400,000 clones, with about 96% observed a single time. Sequencing used memory CD8+ T cells sorted from blood. Subset denoted: CD45RO+ cells pooled with CCR7-negative TemRA cells. This receptor was identified in a man younger than 40 in good health. The chain links TRBV5-1 to TRBJ2-7; D call uncertain. The CDR3 DNA sequence: TGCGCCAGCAGCTTGGGGGCTGGATTACCCTACGAGCAGTACTTC. Its translation is CASSLGAGLPYEQYF.